Below, 26 T cell receptor beta chains from the same sample are listed, as sequenced in a study of blood T cell repertoires in COVID-19. Some clones are missing from TCRdb's copy, which holds only in-frame ones; the method was immunoSEQ multiplex PCR. The sample has 130,000 to 150,000 clones, just under 85% seen once. The sample was peripheral blood. Receptors were obtained from a woman between 40 and 55 years old with active or convalescent COVID-19.

This chain uses TRBV21-1 with TRBJ2-6; the table's D gene call, TRBD1, was not cross checked with the DNA. TRBV21-1 is deemed a pseudogene. This CDR3 comprises 17 residues. CDR3 region: CASSIRGTSSGANVLTF. The CDR3 nucleotides are TGTGCCAGCAGCATCAGGGGTACCAGCTCTGGGGCCAACGTCCTGACTTTC.

V is TRBV20-1 and J is TRBJ1-2; D gene ambiguous. CDR3 length equals 12 residues. The germline V gene has CDR1 DFQATT and CDR2 SNEGSKA (reference sequence). Trimming removed 3 bases from V and 2 bases from J, with 7 bases in between. The chain's CDR3 is CSASSGNYGYTF. The CDR3 DNA reads as TGCAGTGCTAGTTCCGGGAACTATGGCTACACCTTC.

This clone came up once. The chain recombines TRBV7-2 with TRBJ1-6; no firm D call. CDR1 and CDR2 from the germline V gene are SGHTA and FQGNSA. V shed 1 base and J shed 7 bases, with 8 bases lying between them. The CDR3 length is 14 residues. CDR3 amino acids: CASSLGTFNSPLHF. The CDR3 bases are TGTGCCAGCAGCTTAGGGACTTTCAATTCACCCCTCCACTTT.

V usage is TRBV24-1 and J usage is TRBJ1-2, with 9 bases that match TRBD1. V shed 9 bases, J shed 0 bases, and the junction held 7 bases outside the gene matches. The V gene's germline CDR1 is KGHDR and CDR2 SFDVKD. The CDR3 length is 15 residues. The CDR3 region has the DNA TGTGCCACCGCCAGGACAGGGGAGGCTAACTATGGCTACACCTTC. Translated: CATARTGEANYGYTF.

This sequence joins TRBV6-4 and TRBJ1-2; no definite D call. There are 14 residues in the CDR3. CDR1 is MRHNA, CDR2 SNTAGT, per germline. V was clipped by 5 bases and J by 2 bases, with 12 bases between them. This CDR3 reads CASSPEYRNYGYTF. DNA for the CDR3: TGTGCCAGCAGTCCTGAATACAGAAACTATGGCTACACCTTC.

The chain employs TRBV28 and TRBJ1-2; D uncertain. The CDR3 runs to 10 residues. The germline V gene has CDR1 MDHEN and CDR2 SYDVKM. V dropped 10 bases and J dropped 2 bases, with 5 bases sitting between them. The CDR3 protein is CATLNYGYTF. Here the CDR3 DNA reads TGTGCCACCCTAAACTATGGCTACACCTTC.

The V call is TRBV5-1, the J call TRBJ2-1; no clear D gene. This CDR3 is 12 amino acids long. The germline V and J ends were trimmed by 0 bases and 5 bases, with 3 bases remaining between them. Per the germline V gene, CDR1 is SGHRS and CDR2 is YFSETQ. The CDR3 loop is CASSLADNEQFF. DNA for the CDR3: TGCGCCAGCAGCTTGGCCGACAATGAGCAGTTCTTC.

This chain links TRBV5-6 with TRBJ2-3; D perhaps matches TRBD1 (6 bases). The V end was cut by 0 bases, the J end by 2 bases, with 13 bases between. Looked up from germline, CDR1 is SGHDT and CDR2 is YYEEEE. This CDR3 has 16 amino acids. CDR3 in DNA: TGTGCCAGCAGCTTGGTGACAGGCGCCCTCACAGATACGCAGTATTTT. Protein sequence: CASSLVTGALTDTQYF.

Concerning this clone: With a much larger clone just one base away, this may be a read error. V is TRBV3-1 (or the pseudogene TRBV3-2) and J is TRBJ2-5; 8 positions agree with TRBD2. CDR3 length: 15 amino acids. Per the germline V gene, CDR1 is LGHDT and CDR2 is YNNKEL (reference sequence). CDR3 in amino acids: CASSQRMERGSRQNF. CDR3 in DNA: TGTGCCAGCAGCCAACGGATGGAGCGGGGGAGCCGCCAGAACTTC.

The rearrangement joins TRBV6-5 to TRBJ1-1; 7 bases match TRBD1. Losses at the gene ends were 8 bases for V and 4 bases for J; bases not matched to a gene: 10. CDR1 is MNHEY and CDR2 is SVGAGI in the germline V gene. The CDR3 has 14 amino acids. As DNA, the CDR3 is TGTGCCAGCTGGAGGACAGGCTCAGGCACTGAAGCTTTCTTT. Translation: CASWRTGSGTEAFF.

The chain links TRBV27 to TRBJ1-1; 8 bases match TRBD1. V was clipped by 2 bases and J by 4 bases; unmatched bases: 3. Germline V gene data show CDR1 as MNHEY and CDR2 as SMNVEV (reference sequence). The CDR3 has 14 residues. CDR3 sequence reads: CASSLATGGTEAFF. The CDR3 coding sequence is TGTGCCAGCAGTTTAGCCACAGGGGGCACTGAAGCTTTCTTT.

The J gene is TRBJ2-7, the V gene TRBV28, with TRBD1 matching over 7 bases. The CDR3 loop spans 15 amino acids. Unmatched junction bases numbered 9, after V lost 7 bases and J lost 0 bases. The germline V gene has CDR1 MDHEN and CDR2 SYDVKM. CDR3 residues: CASKNRGPSSYEQYF. DNA of the CDR3: TGTGCCAGCAAAAACAGGGGCCCGAGCTCCTACGAGCAGTACTTC.

The genes are TRBV19 and TRBJ2-1, with 9 bases matching TRBD1. Per the germline V gene, CDR1 is LNHDA and CDR2 is SQIVND (reference sequence). Germline trimming cut 5 bases from V and 6 bases from J; bases unmatched to any gene: 8. The CDR3 is 15 amino acids. The CDR3: CASSLRDRDLNEQFF. The DNA for the CDR3 is TGTGCCAGTAGTCTTCGGGACAGGGACCTCAATGAGCAGTTCTTC.

The chain is built from TRBV6-5 and TRBJ2-1, with 14 bases lining up with TRBD2. Germline CDR1 MNHEY, CDR2 SVGAGI. The CDR3 runs to 14 residues. Trimming at V came to 5 bases and at J to 7 bases, leaving 1 base not matched to a gene. The CDR3 nucleotides read TGTGCCAGCAGTAGACTAGCGGGAGGGAATGAGCAGTTCTTC. This sequence encodes CASSRLAGGNEQFF.

CDR3 region: CASSLGTAGGEQYF. The CDR3 coding sequence is TGTGCCAGCAGCCTTGGGACTGCAGGGGGCGAGCAGTACTTC. The chain combines TRBV7-2 with TRBJ2-7, with D perhaps matching TRBD1 (7 bases). V gave up 5 bases and J gave up 6 bases, with 17 bases separating them. Germline CDR1 SGHTA, CDR2 FQGNSA. The CDR3 loop spans 14 amino acids.

This chain connects TRBV27 to TRBJ1-6, with TRBD1 as a possible D gene (6 bases). CDR1 MNHEY and CDR2 SMNVEV come from the germline V gene (reference sequence). The CDR3 has 16 residues. The V gene lost 2 bases and the J gene lost 9 bases, with 17 bases spanning the gap. The CDR3 coding sequence is TGTGCCAGCAGTTTACGGTTGCCAGGGGTTGGTTCACCCCTCCACTTT. This translates into CASSLRLPGVGSPLHF.

Concerning this clone: The sample holds other DNA sequences that translate to the same CDR3. The CDR3 protein is CATSRDPGGNQPQHF. For the CDR3, the DNA is TGTGCCACCAGCAGAGACCCAGGGGGTAATCAGCCCCAGCATTTT. The V gene is TRBV15, the J gene TRBJ1-5; 7 nucleotides match TRBD1. Trimming at V came to 0 bases and at J to 4 bases, leaving 3 bases not matched to a gene. This CDR3 is built from 15 residues. CDR1 is LNHNV and CDR2 is YYDKDF in the germline V gene (reference sequence).

The rearrangement joins TRBV5-1 to TRBJ1-2, with TRBD1 matching over 7 bases. The CDR3 has 16 residues. The V and J ends lost 6 bases and 4 bases, in that order; junction bases with no gene match: 15. Germline assignment: CDR1 SGHRS and CDR2 YFSETQ. CDR3 nucleotide sequence: TGCGCCAGCAACACAGTCACAGGGGCGACTTTCTATGGCTACACCTTC. This encodes CASNTVTGATFYGYTF.

The chain employs TRBV28 and TRBJ2-7; D is perhaps TRBD2 (6 bases). Germline CDR1 reads MDHEN; CDR2 reads SYDVKM. This CDR3 spans 16 amino acids. Trimming took 6 bases from V and 3 from J, leaving 21 bases between them. The CDR3 spells CASSPVAVQGVYEQYF. The CDR3 DNA follows: TGTGCCAGCAGCCCAGTAGCGGTTCAGGGAGTCTACGAGCAGTACTTC.

This chain joins TRBV29-1 and TRBJ1-2, with D maybe TRBD1 (5 bases). Germline CDR1 is SQVTM and CDR2 is ANQGSEA. With 6 bases removed from V and 6 bases from J, the gap between germline ends came to 8 bases. The CDR3 loop spans 10 amino acids. The CDR3 coding sequence is TGCAGCGTCGAGGACAATGGCTACACCTTC. This encodes CSVEDNGYTF.

The chain has TRBV12-5 and TRBJ1-1; a weak D match, TRBD1 (5 bases). Germline CDR1 and CDR2: LGHNT and FRNRAP. CDR3 length: 14 residues. Between the trimmed V and J ends, which lost 3 bases and 3 bases, there was a span of 11 bases. CDR3 region: CASGFTGSHTEAFF. The CDR3 DNA follows: TGTGCTAGTGGTTTCACAGGTTCCCACACTGAAGCTTTCTTT.

The V gene is TRBV7-9, the J gene TRBJ2-7; 11 bases are shared with TRBD1. The CDR3 spans 15 residues. Germline lookup yields CDR1 SEHNR and CDR2 FQNEAQ (reference sequence). V lost 5 bases, J lost 7 bases, and 10 bases stayed unmatched. The CDR3 bases are TGTGCCAGCAGCCCACGGGACAGGGGGATCACGGAGCAGTACTTC. Amino acids: CASSPRDRGITEQYF. Combining the CDR3 with reference TRBV7-9 and TRBJ2-7 gives the whole variable domain DTGVSQNPRHKITKRGQNVTFRCDPISEHNRLYWYRQTLGQGPEFLTYFQNEAQLEKSRLLSDRFSAERPKGSFSTLEIQRTEQGDSAMYLCASSPRDRGITEQYFGPGTRLTVT.

The table lists this clone with a few counts. The chain has TRBV5-1 and TRBJ2-2, with TRBD2 matching over 7 bases. V lost 4 bases to trimming and J lost 6 bases; unmatched junction nucleotides: 9. Germline values: CDR1 SGHRS, CDR2 YFSETQ. The CDR3 is 15 residues long. The CDR3 is CASSTEAGWAGELFF. CDR3 nucleotide sequence: TGCGCCAGCAGCACAGAAGCGGGATGGGCCGGGGAGCTGTTTTTT.

The rearrangement links TRBV5-1 to TRBJ1-3; D not resolved. The V end was cut by 1 base, the J end by 1 base, with 15 bases between. There are 17 residues in the CDR3. Germline CDR1 and CDR2: SGHRS and YFSETQ. CDR3 protein: CASSLKSIEGSGNTIYF. DNA for the CDR3: TGCGCCAGCAGCTTGAAATCTATAGAGGGTTCTGGAAACACCATATATTTT.

The V and J genes are TRBV3-1 (or the pseudogene TRBV3-2) and TRBJ2-2; TRBD1 agrees at 8 bases. The CDR3 totals 15 residues. V trimming: 4 bases; J trimming: 7 bases; junction bases outside the gene matches: 8. In germline, CDR1 is LGHDT, CDR2 YNNKEL (reference sequence). The CDR3, as DNA: TGTGCCAGCAGCCTCGGACAGGGCATTATCGGGGAGCTGTTTTTT. Translating gives CASSLGQGIIGELFF.

The chain combines TRBV18 with TRBJ2-5; tentatively, D is TRBD2 (6 bases). V was clipped by 0 bases and J by 1 base, with 9 bases between them. Germline CDR1 is KGHSH and CDR2 is LQKENI. The CDR3 covers 15 residues. CDR3 region: CASSPPPGLQETQYF. The CDR3 DNA follows: TGTGCCAGCTCACCACCACCGGGACTCCAAGAGACCCAGTACTTC.